A single TCR beta chain is shown here with its context. Its antigen is still unknown. The source of the sample is a study of T cell repertoires in cytomegalovirus infection. Study results and caveats: Cumulative frequency of public TCR beta families picked out carriers of CMV plus the relevant HLA.

TCRdb itself ran the reads through MiXCR, one entry per CDR3 protein. The sample lists about 52,000 distinct CDR3 sequences; around a fifth were seen once. The material was CD8+ T cells from cultured PBMCs, obtained from culture after CMV antigen stimulation. This TCR was recovered from a human donor in good health (CMV status not recorded). Some clones in this sample may be carry-over from other donors' samples.

CDR3 sequence: CASSFSWERTGNTIYF. The DNA of the CDR3 is TGTGCCAGCAGTTTTAGTTGGGAAAGGACTGGAAACACCATATATTTT. The J gene is TRBJ1-3, the V gene TRBV7-9; D remains ambiguous. Germline assignment: CDR1 SEHNR and CDR2 FQNEAQ (reference sequence). The CDR3 contains 16 residues. With 6 bases removed from V and 2 bases from J, the gap between germline ends came to 17 bases.